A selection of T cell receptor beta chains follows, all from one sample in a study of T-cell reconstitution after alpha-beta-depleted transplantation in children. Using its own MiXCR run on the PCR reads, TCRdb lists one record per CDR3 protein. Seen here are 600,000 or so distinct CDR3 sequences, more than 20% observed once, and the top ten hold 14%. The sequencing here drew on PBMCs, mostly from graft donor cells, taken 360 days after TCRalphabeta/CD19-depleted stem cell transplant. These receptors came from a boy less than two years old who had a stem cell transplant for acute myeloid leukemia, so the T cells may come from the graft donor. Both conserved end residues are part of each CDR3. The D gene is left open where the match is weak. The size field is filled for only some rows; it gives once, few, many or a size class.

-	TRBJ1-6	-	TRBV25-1	TGTGCCAGCAGTGACAGGAGCTCCTATAATTCACCCCTCCACTTT	CASSDRSSYNSPLHF
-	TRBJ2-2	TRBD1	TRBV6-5	TGTGCCAGCAGTTACTCGGGACAGCCGAACACCGGGGAGCTGTTTTTT	CASSYSGQPNTGELFF
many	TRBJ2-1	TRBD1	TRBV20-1	TGCAGTGCTAGAGATCAGGGGGCCTACTACAATGAGCAGTTCTTC	CSARDQGAYYNEQFF
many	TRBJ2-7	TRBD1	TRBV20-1	TGCAGTGCAAAGACAGGGGTAGGGCAGTACTTC	CSAKTGVGQYF
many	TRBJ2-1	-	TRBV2	TGTGCCAGCACCCAAGGGGTGATCTCCTTAGGTTACAATGAGCAGTTCTTC	CASTQGVISLGYNEQFF
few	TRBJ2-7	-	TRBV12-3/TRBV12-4	TGTGCCAGCAGTTTAGTAGCCGGGGAGAATTACCCCTACGAGCAGTACTTC	CASSLVAGENYPYEQYF
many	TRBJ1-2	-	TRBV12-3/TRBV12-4	TGTGCCAGCAGTCAACCTAATCGAAACGGGGGCTACACCTTC	CASSQPNRNGGYTF
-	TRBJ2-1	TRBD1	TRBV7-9	TGTGCCAGCAACGTCGGGACAGCGGATGGCAATGAGCAGTTCTTC	CASNVGTADGNEQFF
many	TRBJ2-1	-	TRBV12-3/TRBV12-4	TGTGCCAGCAGTTCCGACAGATTCTACAATGAGCAGTTCTTC	CASSSDRFYNEQFF
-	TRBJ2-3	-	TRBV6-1	TGTGCCAGCAGTGAGGAGCGGTGGGGCACAGATACGCAGTATTTT	CASSEERWGTDTQYF
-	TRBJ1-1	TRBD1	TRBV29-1	TGCAGCGTTGCGGTACAGGGGAGGAACACTGAAGCTTTCTTT	CSVAVQGRNTEAFF
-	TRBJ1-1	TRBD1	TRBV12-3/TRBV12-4	TGTGCCAGCGGGACAGGGGAAGTGGCGGGGCTGGACACTGAAGCTTTCTTT	CASGTGEVAGLDTEAFF
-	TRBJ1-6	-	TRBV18	TGTGCCAGCTCACCAAGGGACGGCTGGAGCTCCTATAATTCACCCCTCCACTTT	CASSPRDGWSSYNSPLHF
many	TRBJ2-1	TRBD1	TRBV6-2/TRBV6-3	TGTGCCAGCATCTCACTACGCGGGACAGGGATTTACAATGAGCAGTTCTTC	CASISLRGTGIYNEQFF
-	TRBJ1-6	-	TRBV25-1	TGTGCCAGCAGTGTTGCTCTGGCGCCCCTCCACTTT	CASSVALAPLHF
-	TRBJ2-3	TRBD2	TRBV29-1	TGCAGCGTTATCGCCGGGACTAGCTACTCAGATACGCAGTATTTT	CSVIAGTSYSDTQYF
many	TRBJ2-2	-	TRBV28	TGTGCCAGCAGTTTTACAGGGTCGATAGCCGGGGAGCTGTTTTTT	CASSFTGSIAGELFF
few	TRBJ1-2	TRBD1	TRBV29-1	TGCAGCGTTGAAGGGGCCAGGGGGTACTATGGCTACACCTTC	CSVEGARGYYGYTF
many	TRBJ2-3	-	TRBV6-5	TGTGCCAGCAGTTACCAGGCTAGCACAGATACGCAGTATTTT	CASSYQASTDTQYF
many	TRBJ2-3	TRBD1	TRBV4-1	TGCGCCAGCAGCCGGGGACAGTTCCCCACCGATACGCAGTATTTT	CASSRGQFPTDTQYF
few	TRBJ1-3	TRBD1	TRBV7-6	TGTGCCAGCAGCTTAAGCGGGACAGGGAGGGAGACCATATATTTT	CASSLSGTGRETIYF
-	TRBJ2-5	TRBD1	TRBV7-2	TGTGCCAGCAGTACCGGGACAGGCTACCAAGAGACCCAGTACTTC	CASSTGTGYQETQYF
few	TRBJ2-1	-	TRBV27	TGTGCCACCACCGGCCCTAACAATGAGCAGTTCTTC	CATTGPNNEQFF
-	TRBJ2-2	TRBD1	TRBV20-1	TGCAGTGCTAGCCCGAGCAGGGGGTTATCCGGGGAGCTGTTTTTT	CSASPSRGLSGELFF
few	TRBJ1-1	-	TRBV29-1	TGCAGCGCCCGTCGTTACAACTCGAACACTGAAGCTTTCTTT	CSARRYNSNTEAFF
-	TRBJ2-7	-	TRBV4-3	TGCGCCAGCAGCCAAGTGCGATGGGGCGAGCAGTACTTC	CASSQVRWGEQYF